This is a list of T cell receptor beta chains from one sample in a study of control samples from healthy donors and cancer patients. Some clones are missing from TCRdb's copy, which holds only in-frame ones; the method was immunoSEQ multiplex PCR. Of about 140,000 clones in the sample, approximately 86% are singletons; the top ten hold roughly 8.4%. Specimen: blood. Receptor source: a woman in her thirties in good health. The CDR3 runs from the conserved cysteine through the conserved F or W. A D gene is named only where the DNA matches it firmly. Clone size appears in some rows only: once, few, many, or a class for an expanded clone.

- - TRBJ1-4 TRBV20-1 TGCAGTGCTAGTCGGGGTGAAAAACTGTTTTTT CSASRGEKLFF
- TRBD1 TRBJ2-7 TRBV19 TGTGCCAGTAGTATAGACGACAGGGTCGAGCAGTACTTC CASSIDDRVEQYF
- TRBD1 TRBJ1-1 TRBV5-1 TGCGCCAGCAGCTTGGCAAGGGACAGAACTGAAGCTTTCTTT CASSLARDRTEAFF
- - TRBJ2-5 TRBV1 TGCACCAGCAGCCAAGTCCCCTGGGAGCGGGAGACCCAGTACTTC CTSSQVPWERETQYF
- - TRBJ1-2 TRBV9 TGTGCCAGCAGCCCCCTCTCTTATGGCTACACCTTC CASSPLSYGYTF
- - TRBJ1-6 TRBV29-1 TGCAGCGCCGGTGAACAGGGTGGCTCACCCCTCCACTTT CSAGEQGGSPLHF
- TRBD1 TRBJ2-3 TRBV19 TGTGCCAGTAGTAACGGACAGGGAGTAGGAGATACGCAGTATTTT CASSNGQGVGDTQYF
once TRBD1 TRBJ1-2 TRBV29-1 TGCAGCGTCAACAGGGGGGAGGGTGGCTACACCTTC CSVNRGEGGYTF
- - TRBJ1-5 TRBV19 TGTGCCAGTGGAGGAGGGGCCCCCAGCCGCCAGCCCCAGCATTTT CASGGGAPSRQPQHF
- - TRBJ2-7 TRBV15 TGTGCCACCAGCGCACGAGGGCCAGCGGAGGGGGACGAGCAGTACTTC CATSARGPAEGDEQYF
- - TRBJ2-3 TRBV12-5 TGTGCTAGTGGTAGGGGTACAGATACGCAGTATTTT CASGRGTDTQYF
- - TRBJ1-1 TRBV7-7 TGTGCTAGCAGCTTCGGGGGAAGCACTGAAGCTTTCTTT CASSFGGSTEAFF
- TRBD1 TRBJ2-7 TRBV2 TGTGCCAGCAGTGGGGGACAGGGGTTCCACGAGCAGTACTTC CASSGGQGFHEQYF
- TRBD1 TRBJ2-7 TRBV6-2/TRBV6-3 TGTGCCAGCAGTTACCCGACAGGACAGGGGGCGTCCTACGAGCAGTACTTC CASSYPTGQGASYEQYF
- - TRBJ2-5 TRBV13 TGTGCCAGCAGCTTAGTTGGCAGGGAGACCCAGTACTTC CASSLVGRETQYF
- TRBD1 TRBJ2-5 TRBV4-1 TGCGCCAGCAGCCAAGATTACAGGGGGCAAGAGACCCAGTACTTC CASSQDYRGQETQYF
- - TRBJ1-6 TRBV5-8 TGTGCCAGCAGCTTGGTGCAGGGGTGGGATTCACCCCTCCACTTT CASSLVQGWDSPLHF
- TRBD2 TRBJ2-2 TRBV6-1 TGTGCCAGCAGTGAGGGGACTAGCGGGAGAGGGGAGCTGTTTTTT CASSEGTSGRGELFF
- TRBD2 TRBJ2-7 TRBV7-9 TGTGCCAGCACCCCAGATAGGCCAGGACTAGCGGGAGCCTACGAGCAGTACTTC CASTPDRPGLAGAYEQYF
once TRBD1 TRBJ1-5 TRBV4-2 TGTGCCAGCAGCCAAAAGGACAGGAGTAATCAGCCCCAGCATTTT CASSQKDRSNQPQHF
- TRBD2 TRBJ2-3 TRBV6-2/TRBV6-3 TGTGCCAGCAGCCCTCTTCCGAGACTAGCGGGAGTCACAGATACGCAGTATTTT CASSPLPRLAGVTDTQYF
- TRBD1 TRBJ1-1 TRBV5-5 TGTGCCAGCAGCCAGAGACAGGGAATCGGAGCTTTCTTT CASSQRQGIGAFF
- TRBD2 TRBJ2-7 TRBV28 TGTGCCAGCAGTTTATCGGCTAGCGGGAGCATCGAGCAGTACTTC CASSLSASGSIEQYF
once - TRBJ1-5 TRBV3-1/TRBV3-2 TGTGCCAGCAGCCAAGCAGGGTATCCCCAGCATTTT CASSQAGYPQHF
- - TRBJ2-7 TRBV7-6 TGTGCCAGCAGCTTAAGTTTCTTGGGTACGGGGGACGAGCAGTACTTC CASSLSFLGTGDEQYF
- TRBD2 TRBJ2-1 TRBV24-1 TGTGCCACCAGTGATCGCGGGGAACGGAGCGGGAGGATAAATGAGCAGTTCTTC CATSDRGERSGRINEQFF
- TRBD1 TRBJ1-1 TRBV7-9 TGTGCCAGCAGCTATAGGACAGGATTGAACACTGAAGCTTTCTTT CASSYRTGLNTEAFF
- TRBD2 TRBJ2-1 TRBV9 TGTGCCAGCAGCGTTGGGGGCCTAGCGGGGCCCTGGAATGAGCAGTTCTTC CASSVGGLAGPWNEQFF
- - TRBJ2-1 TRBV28 TGTGCCAGCAGTTTACTGGGGGGCTCCTACAATGAGCAGTTCTTC CASSLLGGSYNEQFF
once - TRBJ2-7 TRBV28 TGTGCCACCCACGACACAGGCGAGCAGTACTTC CATHDTGEQYF
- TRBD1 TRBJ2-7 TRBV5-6 TGTGCCAGCAGCCCGGGGACAGGGGAATCTAAAACTGGCGGATACGAGCAGTACTTC CASSPGTGESKTGGYEQYF
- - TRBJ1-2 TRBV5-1 TGCGCCAGCAGCTTGGGGGACATCGGCGATGGCTACACCTTC CASSLGDIGDGYTF